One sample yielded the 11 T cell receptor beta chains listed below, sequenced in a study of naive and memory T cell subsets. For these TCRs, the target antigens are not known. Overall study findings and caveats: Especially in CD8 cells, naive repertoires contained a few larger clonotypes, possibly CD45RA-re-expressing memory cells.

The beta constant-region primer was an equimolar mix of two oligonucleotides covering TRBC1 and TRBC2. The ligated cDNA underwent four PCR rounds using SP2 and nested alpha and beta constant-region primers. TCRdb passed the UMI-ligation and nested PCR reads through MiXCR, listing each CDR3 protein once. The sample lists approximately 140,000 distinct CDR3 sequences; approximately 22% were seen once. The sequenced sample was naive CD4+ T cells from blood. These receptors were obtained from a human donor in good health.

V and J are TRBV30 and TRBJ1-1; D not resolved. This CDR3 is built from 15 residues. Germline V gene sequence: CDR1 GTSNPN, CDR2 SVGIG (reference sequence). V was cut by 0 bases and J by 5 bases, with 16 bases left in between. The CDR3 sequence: CAWSVPSPGMTEAFF. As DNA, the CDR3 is TGTGCCTGGAGTGTACCTAGCCCCGGGATGACTGAAGCTTTCTTT.

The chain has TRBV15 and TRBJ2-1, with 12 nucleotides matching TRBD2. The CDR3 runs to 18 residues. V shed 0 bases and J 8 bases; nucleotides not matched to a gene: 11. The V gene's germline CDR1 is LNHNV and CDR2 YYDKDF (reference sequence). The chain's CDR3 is CATSRELVTSGRFYEQFF. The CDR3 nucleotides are TGTGCCACCAGCAGAGAACTAGTGACTAGCGGGAGATTCTATGAGCAGTTCTTC.

The CDR3 loop is CASSFRDRGQPQHF. The CDR3 nucleotides read TGTGCCAGCAGCTTCCGGGACAGGGGTCAGCCCCAGCATTTT. The chain employs TRBV7-2 and TRBJ1-5, with 10 positions matching TRBD1. Germline loops: CDR1 SGHTA, CDR2 FQGNSA. The CDR3 totals 14 residues. V trimming: 3 bases; J trimming: 6 bases; junction bases outside the gene matches: 2. Full variable domain (missing parts from reference TRBV7-2 and TRBJ1-5): GAGVSQSPSNKVTEKGKDVELRCDPISGHTALYWYRQSLGQGLEFLIYFQGNSAPDKSGLPSDRFSAERTGGSVSTLTIQRTQQEDSAVYLCASSFRDRGQPQHFGDGTRLSIL.

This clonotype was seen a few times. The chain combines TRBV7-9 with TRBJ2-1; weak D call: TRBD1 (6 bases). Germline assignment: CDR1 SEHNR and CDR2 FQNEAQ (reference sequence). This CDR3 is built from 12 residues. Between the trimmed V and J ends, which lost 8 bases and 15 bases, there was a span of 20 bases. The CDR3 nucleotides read TGTGCCAGCGATTTGGGGGCAGAAGGCTTGTTCTTC. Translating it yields CASDLGAEGLFF. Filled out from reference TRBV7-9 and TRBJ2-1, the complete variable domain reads DTGVSQNPRHKITKRGQNVTFRCDPISEHNRLYWYRQTLGQGPEFLTYFQNEAQLEKSRLLSDRFSAERPKGSFSTLEIQRTEQGDSAMYLCASDLGAEGLFFGPGTRLTVL.

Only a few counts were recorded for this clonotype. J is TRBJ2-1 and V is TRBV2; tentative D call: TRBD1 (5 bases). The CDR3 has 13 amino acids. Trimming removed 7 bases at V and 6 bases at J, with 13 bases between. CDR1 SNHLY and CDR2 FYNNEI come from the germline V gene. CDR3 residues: CASNAERGNEQFF. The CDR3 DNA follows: TGTGCCAGCAACGCCGAAAGGGGCAATGAGCAGTTCTTC.

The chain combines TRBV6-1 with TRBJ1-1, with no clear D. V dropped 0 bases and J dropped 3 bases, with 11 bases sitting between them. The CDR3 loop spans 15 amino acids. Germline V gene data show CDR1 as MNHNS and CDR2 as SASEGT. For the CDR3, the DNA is TGTGCCAGCAGTGAAGCGCGGGTTGGGTACACTGAAGCTTTCTTT. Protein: CASSEARVGYTEAFF.

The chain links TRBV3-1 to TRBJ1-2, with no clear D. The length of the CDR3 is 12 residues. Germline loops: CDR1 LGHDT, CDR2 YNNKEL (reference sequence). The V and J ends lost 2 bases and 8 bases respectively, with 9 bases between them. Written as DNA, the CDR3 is TGTGCCAGCAGCCAATTGGGTTTCGGCTACACCTTC. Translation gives CASSQLGFGYTF.

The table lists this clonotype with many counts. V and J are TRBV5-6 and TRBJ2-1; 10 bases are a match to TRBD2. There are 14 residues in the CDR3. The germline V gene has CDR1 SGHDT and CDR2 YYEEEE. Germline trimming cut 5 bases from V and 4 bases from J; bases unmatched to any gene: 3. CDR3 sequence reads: CASSSGRRYNEQFF. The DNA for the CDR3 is TGTGCCAGCAGTAGCGGGAGGCGATACAATGAGCAGTTCTTC.

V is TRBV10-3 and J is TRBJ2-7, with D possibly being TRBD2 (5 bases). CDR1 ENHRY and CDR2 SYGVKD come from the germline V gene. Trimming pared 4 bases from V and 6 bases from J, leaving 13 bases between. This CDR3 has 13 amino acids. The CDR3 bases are TGTGCCATCAGTGTCCGGGCCGAGGGCGAGCAGTACTTC. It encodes CAISVRAEGEQYF.

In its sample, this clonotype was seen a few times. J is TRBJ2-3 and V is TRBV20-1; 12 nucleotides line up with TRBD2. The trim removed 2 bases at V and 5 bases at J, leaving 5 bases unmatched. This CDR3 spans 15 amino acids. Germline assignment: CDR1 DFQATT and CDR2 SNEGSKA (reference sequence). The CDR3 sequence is CSARPPGLAGDTQYF. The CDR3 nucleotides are TGCAGTGCTAGACCCCCGGGACTAGCGGGAGATACGCAGTATTTT.

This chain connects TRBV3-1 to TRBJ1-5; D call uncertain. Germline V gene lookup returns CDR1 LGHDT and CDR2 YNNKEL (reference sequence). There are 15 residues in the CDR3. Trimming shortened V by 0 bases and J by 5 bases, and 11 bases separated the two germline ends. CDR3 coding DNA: TGTGCCAGCAGCCAAGACGGTCACACCTATCAGCCCCAGCATTTT. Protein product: CASSQDGHTYQPQHF.